These 31 T cell receptor beta chains were all obtained from the same sample, sequenced in a study of blood T cells in healthy people across ages. The use of a sample-barcoded 5' primer and a J-beta primer mix characterized a second PCR of roughly 6 to 11 cycles. TCRdb reanalysed the 5' RACE reads using MiXCR and keeps one entry per CDR3 protein. The sample consists of about 1.6 million distinct CDR3 sequences, about 32% of them appearing once. The specimen was blood. The receptor set was obtained from a young woman in good health.

In its sample, this clonotype was seen a few times. The chain has TRBV12-3 or TRBV12-4 and TRBJ1-2; unclear D gene. V lost 0 bases to trimming and J lost 8 bases, with 10 bases between them. The CDR3 extends over 13 amino acids. The CDR3 nucleotides read TGTGCCAGCAGTTTAGCCGGGCCAAAGGGCTACACCTTC. Encoded protein: CASSLAGPKGYTF.

This clonotype has just a few counts. This sequence joins TRBV7-9 and TRBJ1-2; D gene unclear. Trimming left V 0 bases short and J 6 bases short, with 8 bases between. The CDR3 has 13 amino acids. Germline CDR1 and CDR2: SEHNR and FQNEAQ (reference sequence). This CDR3 is CASSLAKGNGYTF. The CDR3 nucleotides are TGTGCCAGCAGCTTAGCGAAGGGAAATGGCTACACCTTC.

The CDR3 DNA reads TGTGCCATCAGTTTACAGGGTAATGAGCAGTTCTTC. This translates into CAISLQGNEQFF. The rearrangement joins TRBV10-3 to TRBJ2-1, with D perhaps TRBD1 (6 bases). This CDR3 is 12 amino acids long. V was trimmed by 5 bases and J by 7 bases, leaving 9 bases between them. CDR1 and CDR2 from the germline V gene are ENHRY and SYGVKD.

The chain has TRBV20-1 and TRBJ2-5; TRBD2 agrees at 7 bases. Near its end, the DNA agrees better with TRBJ2-7, so the J call may be wrong. CDR1 and CDR2 from the germline V gene are DFQATT and SNEGSKA (reference sequence). This CDR3 is 13 amino acids long. The CDR3 bases are TGCAGTGCCGATACAGCGGGAAGCTACGAGCAGTACTTC. This sequence encodes CSADTAGSYEQYF.

The chain has TRBV11-2 and TRBJ2-1; 7 positions match TRBD2. Germline V gene lookup returns CDR1 SGHAT and CDR2 FQNNGV. The CDR3 is made up of 19 amino acids. J was trimmed by 0 bases and V by 4 bases; bases with no gene match: 15. The CDR3 sequence: CASSSRGLAVLSSYNEQFF. The CDR3 nucleotides are TGTGCCAGCAGCTCCCGGGGTCTAGCGGTTCTAAGCTCCTACAATGAGCAGTTCTTC.

The chain joins TRBV11-1 to TRBJ1-5; 7 bases align to TRBD1. V gave up 6 bases and J gave up 10 bases; unmatched junction bases: 18. Germline-derived CDR1 and CDR2 are SGHAT and FQDESV (reference sequence). The CDR3 sequence is 16 residues long. The CDR3 bases are TGTGCCAGCAGGCCCCAGGGGGGAGCCATTATCCAACCCCAGCATTTT. Translating it yields CASRPQGGAIIQPQHF.

The chain is built from TRBV3-1 and TRBJ1-6; no clear D gene. This CDR3 has 15 residues. CDR1 and CDR2 (germline): LGHDT, YNNKEL (reference sequence). Trimming removed 0 bases at V and 7 bases at J, with 10 bases between. The CDR3 protein is CASSQEEYQNSPLHF. CDR3 bases: TGTGCCAGCAGCCAAGAGGAGTACCAGAATTCACCCCTCCACTTT.

The rearrangement links TRBV28 to TRBJ2-1, with 8 bases that match TRBD1. CDR1 and CDR2 from the germline V gene are MDHEN and SYDVKM. The CDR3 contains 16 residues. The ends lost 3 bases at V and 1 base at J; junction bases unmatched: 5. The CDR3 spells CASSLFGTGSYNEQFF. The CDR3 region has the DNA TGTGCCAGCAGTTTGTTTGGGACAGGATCCTACAATGAGCAGTTCTTC.

The table lists this clonotype with a few counts. The chain combines TRBV20-1 with TRBJ2-2; no firm D call. This CDR3 is 13 amino acids long. The germline V gene encodes CDR1 DFQATT and CDR2 SNEGSKA (reference sequence). V gave up 3 bases and J gave up 1 base, with 6 bases separating them. The CDR3 DNA follows: TGCAGTGCTAGCAACAAGAACACCGGGGAGCTGTTTTTT. Its protein product is CSASNKNTGELFF.

This clonotype was seen more than once but under ten times. The chain is built from TRBV7-6 and TRBJ2-3; 10 nucleotides agree with TRBD2. The CDR3 contains 16 residues. In germline, CDR1 is SGHVS, CDR2 FNYEAQ. Trimming at V came to 0 bases and at J to 2 bases, leaving 2 bases not matched to a gene. The CDR3 nucleotides read TGTGCCAGCAGCTTAGCTAGCGGGAGGTACACAGATACGCAGTATTTT. This sequence encodes CASSLASGRYTDTQYF.

V is TRBV15 and J is TRBJ1-5, with D possibly being TRBD1 (6 bases). In germline, CDR1 is LNHNV, CDR2 YYDKDF (reference sequence). The CDR3 runs to 20 residues. V lost 1 base and J 0 bases, leaving 22 bases between the germline ends. CDR3 residues: CATSRALAQTGKYSNQPQHF. The CDR3 bases are TGTGCCACCAGCAGAGCCCTGGCGCAGACAGGAAAGTATAGCAATCAGCCCCAGCATTTT.

This clonotype was seen more than once but under ten times. V gene TRBV20-1 combines with J gene TRBJ2-1; D is unclear. The germline V gene has CDR1 DFQATT and CDR2 SNEGSKA (reference sequence). Trimming took off 3 bases at V and 8 bases at J, with 8 bases between the two ends. This CDR3 contains 11 residues. In nucleotides, the CDR3 is TGCAGTGCTAGTATAGGCTATGAGCAGTTCTTC. Its translation: CSASIGYEQFF.

This clonotype has a handful of counts. This chain joins TRBV7-6 and TRBJ1-4, with 7 bases lining up with TRBD1. Germline CDR1 reads SGHVS; CDR2 reads FNYEAQ. This CDR3 has 16 amino acids. V shed 5 bases and J 5 bases; nucleotides not matched to a gene: 11. In DNA, the CDR3 is TGTGCCAGCAGCCTACCTCCCGGGACAGCCAATGAAAAACTGTTTTTT. Translating it yields CASSLPPGTANEKLFF.

The gene calls are TRBV30 and TRBJ2-7, with D tentatively TRBD2 (6 bases). V lost 3 bases to trimming and J lost 3 bases, with 9 bases between them. The CDR3 runs to 12 residues. Germline CDR1 and CDR2: GTSNPN and SVGIG (reference sequence). CDR3 in amino acids: CAWSGSFYEQYF. CDR3 DNA: TGTGCCTGGAGCGGGAGTTTCTACGAGCAGTACTTC.

The chain couples TRBV7-8 to TRBJ2-3; TRBD2 matches at 8 bases. Germline V lookup: CDR1 SGHVS, CDR2 FQNEAQ. The CDR3 covers 20 residues. V trimming: 5 bases; J trimming: 0 bases; junction bases outside the gene matches: 19. CDR3 nucleotide sequence: TGTGCCAGCAGCCATTGGTCCGGGGGGGACACTAAAATTAGCACAGATACGCAGTATTTT. It encodes CASSHWSGGDTKISTDTQYF.

The chain links TRBV12-3 or TRBV12-4 to TRBJ2-5; maybe TRBD1 (5 bases). CDR3 length: 14 amino acids. Trimming took 6 bases from V and 11 from J, leaving 22 bases between them. The CDR3 sequence is CASSIRGRAYEQYF. For the CDR3, the DNA is TGTGCCAGCAGCATTAGGGGCAGGGCATATGAGCAGTACTTC.

This clonotype was detected only a few times. The chain combines TRBV14 with TRBJ2-7, with a tentative D call TRBD2 (6 bases). The CDR3 is 13 amino acids. V lost 4 bases, J lost 7 bases, and 14 bases lay in between. From germline, CDR1 is SGHDN and CDR2 FVKESK. The CDR3 sequence is CASSRWGEREQYF. CDR3 coding DNA: TGTGCCAGCAGCCGTTGGGGGGAGAGGGAGCAGTACTTC.

This rearrangement joins TRBV27 to TRBJ1-1; D is undetermined. The V end was cut by 6 bases, the J end by 6 bases, with 14 bases between. The length of the CDR3 is 13 residues. Germline loops: CDR1 MNHEY, CDR2 SMNVEV (reference sequence). The CDR3 DNA follows: TGTGCCAGCAGCCGCCTCAATGGCGCTGAAGCTTTCTTT. It encodes CASSRLNGAEAFF.

This clonotype was observed a few times. DNA for the CDR3: TGTGCCAGCAGTGTTCTGTCTCAGGCCTCTCAGCCCCAGCATTTT. Translated: CASSVLSQASQPQHF. The chain recombines TRBV2 with TRBJ1-5; D remains ambiguous. V was pared by 4 bases and J by 6 bases, with 16 bases between. This CDR3 spans 15 amino acids. Germline V gene sequence: CDR1 SNHLY, CDR2 FYNNEI.

This clonotype was detected only a few times. The J gene is TRBJ1-1, the V gene TRBV5-6; D not resolved. The V end was cut by 4 bases, the J end by 5 bases, with 12 bases between. CDR3 size: 13 residues. The germline V gene encodes CDR1 SGHDT and CDR2 YYEEEE. CDR3 protein: CASSLQASTEAFF. For the CDR3, the DNA is TGTGCCAGCAGCCTCCAGGCATCAACTGAAGCTTTCTTT.

This clonotype appeared a few times. The rearrangement uses TRBV27 and TRBJ2-7, with unresolved D. Trimming removed 6 bases at V and 1 base at J, with 10 bases between. Germline V gene lookup returns CDR1 MNHEY and CDR2 SMNVEV (reference sequence). This CDR3 has 13 residues. CDR3 loop: CASRMIGSYEQYF. For the CDR3, the DNA is TGTGCCAGCAGAATGATAGGATCCTACGAGCAGTACTTC.

The chain combines TRBV2 with TRBJ1-2, with TRBD1 identical over 10 bases. The CDR3 covers 15 residues. After removal of 6 bases from V and 6 bases from J, the junction contained 10 bases not matched to a gene. Germline V gives CDR1 SNHLY, CDR2 FYNNEI. The CDR3 nucleotides are TGTGCCAGCAGGGGGGACAGGGGAAATTTTCATGGCTACACCTTC. Protein: CASRGDRGNFHGYTF.

CDR3 in DNA: TGTGCCAGCAGCTTAAGACCGGGGGCGGATTACGAGCAGTACTTC. It encodes CASSLRPGADYEQYF. The chain has TRBV7-2 and TRBJ2-7; D tentatively fits TRBD1 or TRBD2 (6 bases each). CDR3 length equals 15 residues. Between the trimmed V and J ends, which lost 2 bases and 4 bases, there was a span of 15 bases. Per germline, CDR1 SGHTA and CDR2 FQGNSA.

The table lists this clonotype with many counts. The V call is TRBV5-1, the J call TRBJ2-5; D may match TRBD1 or TRBD2 (5 bases each). The germline V and J ends were trimmed by 3 bases and 6 bases, with 12 bases remaining between them. CDR3 length equals 13 residues. The V gene's germline CDR1 is SGHRS and CDR2 YFSETQ. The chain's CDR3 is CASSSGTGKTQYF. CDR3 nucleotide sequence: TGCGCCAGCAGCTCCGGGACGGGGAAGACCCAGTACTTC.

The V call is TRBV15, the J call TRBJ2-3; 9 positions agree with TRBD2. The CDR3 has 18 residues. CDR1 and CDR2 (germline): LNHNV, YYDKDF (reference sequence). The J segment lost 3 bases and the V segment lost 4 bases, leaving 14 bases of the junction unmatched. CDR3 DNA: TGTGCCACCAGCATTTACCGGCTAGCGGGAATCTGTACAGATACGCAGTATTTT. This translates into CATSIYRLAGICTDTQYF.

The V call is TRBV10-3, the J call TRBJ2-7; D tentatively reads TRBD1 or TRBD2 (5 bases each). Trimming left V 3 bases short and J 1 base short, with 7 bases between. Germline V gives CDR1 ENHRY, CDR2 SYGVKD. This CDR3 contains 13 residues. The CDR3 region has the DNA TGTGCCATCAGTGATGGGGGATCCTACGAGCAGTACTTC. Translating gives CAISDGGSYEQYF.

This clonotype was recorded a few times. It may be a read error: a sequence one base away is much more abundant. The V and J genes are TRBV12-3 or TRBV12-4 and TRBJ1-1; D gene ambiguous. CDR3 length: 14 residues. The germline V and J ends were trimmed by 1 base and 1 base, with 7 bases remaining between them. DNA of the CDR3: TGTGCCAGCAGTTTAGGACACGCGAACACTGAAGCTTTCTTT. This sequence encodes CASSLGHANTEAFF.

J is TRBJ2-7 and V is TRBV15, with a weak D call TRBD1 (6 bases). V shed 3 bases and J shed 3 bases, with 21 bases lying between them. This CDR3 region has 17 residues. Germline loops: CDR1 LNHNV, CDR2 YYDKDF (reference sequence). CDR3 in DNA: TGTGCCACCAGCAGTCAAATTACAGGGTCCCGTATCTACGAGCAGTACTTC. This translates into CATSSQITGSRIYEQYF.

As DNA, the CDR3 is TGTGCCAGCAGCCTGACTAGCGGCCCTCTTAGGGCTTACGAGCAGTACTTC. Its protein product is CASSLTSGPLRAYEQYF. V usage is TRBV12-3 or TRBV12-4 and J usage is TRBJ2-7; 9 nucleotides agree with TRBD2. The CDR3 runs to 17 residues. V was pared by 6 bases and J by 4 bases, with 16 bases of the junction left unmatched.

V is TRBV2 and J is TRBJ2-5; unclear D gene. This CDR3 has 13 amino acids. Germline-derived CDR1 and CDR2 are SNHLY and FYNNEI. The V end was cut by 4 bases, the J end by 1 base, with 7 bases between. In DNA form, the CDR3 reads TGTGCCAGCAGTGTGGCTCGCCAAGAGACCCAGTACTTC. It translates to CASSVARQETQYF. The entire variable domain, with the rest obtained from reference TRBV2 and TRBJ2-5, is as follows: EPEVTQTPSHQVTQMGQEVILRCVPISNHLYFYWYRQILGQKVEFLVSFYNNEISEKSEIFDDQFSVERPDGSNFTLKIRSTKLEDSAMYFCASSVARQETQYFGPGTRLLVL.

The chain is built from TRBV19 and TRBJ2-1; TRBD2 aligns across 8 bases. The CDR3 contains 15 residues. Germline trimming cut 3 bases from V and 6 bases from J; bases unmatched to any gene: 7. CDR1 and CDR2 (germline): LNHDA, SQIVND (reference sequence). The CDR3 protein is CASSMGGLAGNEQFF. CDR3 in DNA: TGTGCCAGTAGTATGGGAGGACTAGCAGGCAATGAGCAGTTCTTC. Together with reference TRBV19 and TRBJ2-1, the CDR3 gives the full variable domain: DGGITQSPKYLFRKEGQNVTLSCEQNLNHDAMYWYRQDPGQGLRLIYYSQIVNDFQKGDIAEGYSVSREKKESFPLTVTSAQKNPTAFYLCASSMGGLAGNEQFFGPGTRLTVL.